This TCR beta chain was observed in a study of blood T cell repertoires in COVID-19. CDR3 size: 18 residues. J lost 2 bases, V lost 5 bases, and 15 bases had no gene match. CDR1 is SGHTA and CDR2 is FQGNSA in the germline V gene. Profiled with immunoSEQ multiplex PCR; TCRdb holds only in-frame clones, not every one. The sample shows some 250,000 clones, around 86% of them seen only once. This clone was recorded once. The specimen sequenced was peripheral blood. The TCR comes from a man in his thirties or forties who had recovered from COVID-19. The rearrangement links TRBV7-2 to TRBJ1-1, with TRBD1 matching over 9 bases. The DNA for the CDR3 is TGTGCCAGCAGCCTCACCTTGGGGGGGACAGGGTTTAACACTGAAGCTTTCTTT. This encodes CASSLTLGGTGFNTEAFF.